This T cell receptor (beta chain) was sequenced in a study of blood T cell repertoires in COVID-19. Study summary: Acute and convalescent COVID-19 samples came from the United States, Italy and Spain.

As originally analysed: Estimation of nucleated cell counts relied on the amplification of reference gene primers. Sequencing was performed with immunoSEQ multiplex PCR; in TCRdb, only in-frame clones are kept and a portion is missing. The V and J calls and clone size were taken over from that table, and D and trimming were inferred from the DNA. The data hold 120,000 to 150,000 clones, with about nine tenths observed a single time. Source material: peripheral blood. The clonotype was recovered from a woman aged 45-65 years with acute or convalescent COVID-19.

The chain's CDR3 is CASSLVAVSYEQYF. DNA of the CDR3: TGCGCCAGCAGCTTGGTAGCGGTGTCCTACGAGCAGTACTTC. The chain carries TRBV5-1 and TRBJ2-7; tentative D call: TRBD2 (6 bases). Trimming removed 0 bases at V and 1 base at J, with 8 bases between. Per the germline V gene, CDR1 is SGHRS and CDR2 is YFSETQ. The length of the CDR3 is 14 residues.